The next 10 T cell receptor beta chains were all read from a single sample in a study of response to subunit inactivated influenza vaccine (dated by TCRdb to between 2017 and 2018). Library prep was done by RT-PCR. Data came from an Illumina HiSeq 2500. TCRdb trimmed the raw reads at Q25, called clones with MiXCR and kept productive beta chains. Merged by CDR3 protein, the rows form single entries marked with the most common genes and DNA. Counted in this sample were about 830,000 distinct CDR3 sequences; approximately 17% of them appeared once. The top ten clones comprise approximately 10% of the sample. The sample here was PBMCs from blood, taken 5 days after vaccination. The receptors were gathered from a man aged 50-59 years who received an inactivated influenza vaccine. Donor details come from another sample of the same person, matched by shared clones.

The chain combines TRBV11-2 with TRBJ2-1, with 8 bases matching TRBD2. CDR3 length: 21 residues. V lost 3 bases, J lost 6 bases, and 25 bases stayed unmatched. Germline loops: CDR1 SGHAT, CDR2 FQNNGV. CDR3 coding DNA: TGTGCCAGCAGCTTGCAGGGACTAGGAGGAGTAAGGGGGATAAGGGTCAATGAGCAGTTCTTC. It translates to CASSLQGLGGVRGIRVNEQFF. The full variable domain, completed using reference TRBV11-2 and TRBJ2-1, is EAGVAQSPRYKIIEKRQSVAFWCNPISGHATLYWYQQILGQGPKLLIQFQNNGVVDDSQLPKDRFSAERLKGVDSTLKIQPAKLEDSAVYLCASSLQGLGGVRGIRVNEQFFGPGTRLTVL.

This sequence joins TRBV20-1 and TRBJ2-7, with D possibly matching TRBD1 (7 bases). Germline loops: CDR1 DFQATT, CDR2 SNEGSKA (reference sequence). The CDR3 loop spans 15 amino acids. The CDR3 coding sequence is TGCAGAGCAGGTCGAGGGGGCGGGGAGCCCTACGAGCAGTACTTC. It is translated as CRAGRGGGEPYEQYF.

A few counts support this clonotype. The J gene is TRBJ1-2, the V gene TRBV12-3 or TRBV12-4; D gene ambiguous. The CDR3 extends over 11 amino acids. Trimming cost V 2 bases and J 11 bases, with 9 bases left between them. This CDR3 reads CASSLLVSYTF. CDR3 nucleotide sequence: TGTGCCAGCAGTTTATTGGTATCTTACACCTTC.

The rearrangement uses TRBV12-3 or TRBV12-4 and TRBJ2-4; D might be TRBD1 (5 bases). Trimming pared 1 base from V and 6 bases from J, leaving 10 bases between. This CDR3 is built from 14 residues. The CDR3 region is CASSLDSGLNIQYF. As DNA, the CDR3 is TGTGCCAGCAGTTTAGACTCAGGGTTAAACATTCAGTACTTC.

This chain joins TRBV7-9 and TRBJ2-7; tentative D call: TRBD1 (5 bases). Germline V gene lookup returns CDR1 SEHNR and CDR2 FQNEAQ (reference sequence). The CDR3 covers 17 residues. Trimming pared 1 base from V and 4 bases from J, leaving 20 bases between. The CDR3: CASSLGLDSQAIYEQYF. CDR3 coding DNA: TGTGCCAGCAGCTTAGGATTAGACAGTCAAGCCATTTACGAGCAGTACTTC.

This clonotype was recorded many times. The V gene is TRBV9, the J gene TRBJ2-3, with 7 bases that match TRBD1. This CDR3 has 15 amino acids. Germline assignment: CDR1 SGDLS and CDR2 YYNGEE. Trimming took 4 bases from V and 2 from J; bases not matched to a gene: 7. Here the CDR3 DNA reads TGTGCCAGCAGCCCCCAGGGGGTCTCCACAGATACGCAGTATTTT. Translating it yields CASSPQGVSTDTQYF.

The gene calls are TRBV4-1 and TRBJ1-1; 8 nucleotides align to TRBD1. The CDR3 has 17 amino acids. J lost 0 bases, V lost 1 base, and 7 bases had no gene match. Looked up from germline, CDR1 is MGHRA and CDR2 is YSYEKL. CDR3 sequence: CASSQGHRGTLNTEAFF. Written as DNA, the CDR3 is TGCGCCAGCAGCCAAGGTCACAGGGGGACTTTGAACACTGAAGCTTTCTTT.

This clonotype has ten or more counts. CDR3 sequence reads: CSASHPRGATEAFF. The CDR3 nucleotides are TGCAGTGCTAGTCACCCCAGGGGTGCCACTGAAGCTTTCTTT. V usage is TRBV20-1 and J usage is TRBJ1-1; D might be TRBD1 (6 bases). Trimming pared 3 bases from V and 4 bases from J, leaving 15 bases between. Germline-derived CDR1 and CDR2 are DFQATT and SNEGSKA (reference sequence). The CDR3 extends over 14 amino acids.

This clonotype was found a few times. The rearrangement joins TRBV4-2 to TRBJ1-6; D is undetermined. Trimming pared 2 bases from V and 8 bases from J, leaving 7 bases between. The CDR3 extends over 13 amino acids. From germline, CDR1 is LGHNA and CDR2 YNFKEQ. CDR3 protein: CASSQLSDSPLHF. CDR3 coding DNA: TGTGCCAGCAGCCAACTGAGTGATTCACCCCTCCACTTT.

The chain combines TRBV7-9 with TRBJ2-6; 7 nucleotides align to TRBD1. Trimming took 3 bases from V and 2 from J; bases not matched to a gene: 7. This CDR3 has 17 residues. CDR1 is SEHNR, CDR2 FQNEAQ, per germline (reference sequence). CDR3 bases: TGTGCCAGCAGCTTCGACTTGACAGGGCCTGGGGCCAACGTCCTGACTTTC. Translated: CASSFDLTGPGANVLTF.